The next 13 T cell receptor beta chains were all read from a single sample in a study of T-cell memory formation after mild COVID-19 (dated by TCRdb to the early 2020s). Libraries were built with 5' RACE. Sequenced on an Illumina NovaSeq 6000. The public sequencing data were trimmed at Q25 with fastp and processed into clonotypes with MiXCR by TCRdb, which kept only in-frame beta chains. Rows with a matching CDR3 protein are joined into one entry that keeps the most common DNA and genes. In this sample the table shows about 360,000 distinct CDR3 sequences, about an eighth of which occur a single time. Jointly, the top ten make up around 21% of the sample. The specimen sequenced was PBMCs or a T cell subset sorted from them (not recorded which). These receptors all stem from a man aged 18 to 29 who had mild COVID-19 (a few samples of this study predate the infection). The sample titles of this study are shuffled in the database, so cell type and time point are left out; the donor was told from shared clones.

This clonotype has only a few counts. V usage is TRBV2 and J usage is TRBJ2-5; 9 positions match TRBD2. CDR3 length: 16 amino acids. The germline V gene has CDR1 SNHLY and CDR2 FYNNEI. The junction had 16 bases not matched to a gene; V was cut back by 7 bases and J by 7 bases. In DNA form, the CDR3 reads TGTGCCAGCATTTTTCTACCTAGCGGGGCCAGGCGGACCCAGTACTTC. As protein: CASIFLPSGARRTQYF.

This clonotype appeared a few times. The chain combines TRBV25-1 with TRBJ2-7; 10 nucleotides agree with TRBD2. V shed 8 bases and J 3 bases; nucleotides not matched to a gene: 19. The CDR3 runs 18 residues. Germline V CDR1 and CDR2: MGHDK, SYGVNS. The CDR3 protein is CASSGTYGLAVTLYEQYF. The DNA of the CDR3 is TGTGCCAGCTCGGGGACATACGGACTAGCGGTTACCCTCTACGAGCAGTACTTC.

This clonotype came up many times. The gene calls are TRBV5-1 and TRBJ2-1, with D unclear. Trimming removed 1 base from V and 3 bases from J, with 8 bases in between. The CDR3 runs 14 residues. Per germline, CDR1 SGHRS and CDR2 YFSETQ. The CDR3 DNA is TGCGCCAGCAGCTTGAGGCAGGACTACAATGAGCAGTTCTTC. This encodes CASSLRQDYNEQFF.

This clonotype was counted between two and nine times. The chain is built from TRBV4-1 and TRBJ2-1; 9 bases are a match to TRBD2. Germline CDR1 is MGHRA and CDR2 is YSYEKL. The CDR3 has 15 residues. Trimming removed 3 bases from V and 7 bases from J; junction bases left unmatched: 7. CDR3 bases: TGCGCCAGCAGCCATATAGCGGGAGATGGGAATGAGCAGTTCTTC. Protein: CASSHIAGDGNEQFF.

V and J are TRBV19 and TRBJ2-7; TRBD2 agrees at 7 bases. Germline loops: CDR1 LNHDA, CDR2 SQIVND (reference sequence). The ends lost 3 bases at V and 4 bases at J; junction bases unmatched: 6. CDR3 length equals 14 residues. Here the CDR3 reads CASSINPGGYEQYF. CDR3 in DNA: TGTGCCAGTAGTATCAATCCGGGGGGATACGAGCAGTACTTC.

This chain links TRBV6-5 with TRBJ2-3, with a possible D match to TRBD2 (6 bases). The CDR3 runs to 15 residues. Trimming left V 4 bases short and J 6 bases short, with 17 bases between. The V gene's germline CDR1 is MNHEY and CDR2 SVGAGI. CDR3 loop: CASSSGLAGRDTQYF. The DNA of the CDR3 is TGTGCCAGCAGTTCGGGACTTGCCGGTAGGGATACGCAGTATTTT.

This clonotype occurred a few times. This chain joins TRBV10-3 and TRBJ2-2; tentative D call: TRBD1 (5 bases). V was shortened by 3 bases and J by 6 bases, with 5 bases between the two germline ends. Per the germline V gene, CDR1 is ENHRY and CDR2 is SYGVKD. The CDR3 spans 12 residues. CDR3 bases: TGTGCCATCAGTGACAGGGCCGGGGAGCTGTTTTTT. Encoded protein: CAISDRAGELFF.

The chain is built from TRBV10-3 and TRBJ2-7; no clear D. The germline V gene has CDR1 ENHRY and CDR2 SYGVKD. The CDR3 extends over 12 amino acids. Trimming left V 10 bases short and J 2 bases short, with 12 bases between. Written as DNA, the CDR3 is TGTGCCACGCAGACGGACCCCTACGAGCAGTACGTC. Its translation: CATQTDPYEQYV.

The chain couples TRBV24-1 to TRBJ1-5; D might be TRBD1 (5 bases). Germline V gives CDR1 KGHDR, CDR2 SFDVKD. The CDR3 loop spans 15 amino acids. V was pared by 3 bases and J by 5 bases, with 13 bases between. The CDR3 spells CATSDSTREDQPQHF. CDR3 nucleotides: TGTGCCACCAGTGATAGTACCAGGGAGGATCAGCCCCAGCATTTT.

This rearrangement joins TRBV15 to TRBJ2-3; D may match TRBD1 or TRBD2 (6 bases each). In germline, CDR1 is LNHNV, CDR2 YYDKDF (reference sequence). CDR3 length: 13 residues. V lost 8 bases, J lost 5 bases, and 14 bases lay in between. The CDR3 DNA follows: TGTGCCACCCCCACCGGAGGGGGAGATACGCAGTATTTT. Translated, it gives CATPTGGGDTQYF.

This chain uses TRBV9 with TRBJ1-2; 7 positions agree with TRBD1. Trimming took 0 bases from V and 11 from J; bases not matched to a gene: 10. Germline lookup yields CDR1 SGDLS and CDR2 YYNGEE. The CDR3 runs to 14 residues. The CDR3 DNA sequence: TGTGCCAGCAGCGTAGCGACAGGACCCAGGGGGTACACCTTC. Amino acids: CASSVATGPRGYTF.

This clonotype was recorded a few times. The chain recombines TRBV5-1 with TRBJ2-3; TRBD1 is a possible D gene (6 bases). Germline CDR1 is SGHRS and CDR2 is YFSETQ. Trimming pared 5 bases from V and 3 bases from J, leaving 13 bases between. This CDR3 spans 14 amino acids. CDR3 loop: CASRTQGGTDTQYF. In nucleotides, the CDR3 is TGCGCCAGCAGAACCCAAGGGGGTACAGATACGCAGTATTTT.

The chain employs TRBV7-3 and TRBJ2-5; the match to TRBD2 covers 9 bases. CDR3 length: 15 residues. Unmatched junction bases numbered 1, after V lost 0 bases and J lost 2 bases. CDR1 SGHTA and CDR2 FQGTGA come from the germline V gene. The CDR3 nucleotides are TGTGCCAGCAGCTTAACGGCGGGGGGGCAAGAGACCCAGTACTTC. It translates to CASSLTAGGQETQYF.